Shown below are 28 T cell receptor beta chains from a single sample sequenced in a study of graft-versus-host responses after intestinal transplantation. The repertoire was sequenced with immunoSEQ multiplex PCR; TCRdb's copy has only in-frame clones and lacks some. The sample holds 40,000 or so clones, around 95% seen once. The source was PBMCs, collected 16 days after intestinal transplant. The receptors stem from a human patient who received an intestinal transplant, so some T cells may come from the graft donor.

V usage is TRBV6-1 and J usage is TRBJ2-1, with D possibly being TRBD1 or TRBD2 (5 bases each). Trimming shortened V by 2 bases and J by 7 bases, and 15 bases separated the two germline ends. From germline, CDR1 is MNHNS and CDR2 SASEGT. This CDR3 region has 15 residues. CDR3: CASSEPGSGHNEQFF. The DNA of the CDR3 is TGTGCCAGCAGTGAACCAGGGAGTGGACATAATGAGCAGTTCTTC.

The rearrangement uses TRBV11-3 and TRBJ2-5; D is unresolved. The CDR3 length is 13 residues. CDR1 and CDR2 (germline): SGHNT, YENEEA. V lost 4 bases, J lost 5 bases, and 11 bases lay in between. CDR3 bases: TGTGCCAGCAGCTCCCTGGGCACGGAGACCCAGTACTTC. Its translation is CASSSLGTETQYF. The full variable domain, in which reference TRBV11-3 and TRBJ2-5 provide the parts outside the CDR3, is EAGVVQSPRYKIIEKKQPVAFWCNPISGHNTLYWYLQNLGQGPELLIRYENEEAVDDSQLPKDRFSAERLKGVDSTLKIQPAELGDSAVYLCASSSLGTETQYFGPGTRLLVL.

The chain uses TRBV6-5 and TRBJ2-2; 7 bases map to TRBD2. The CDR3 has 16 residues. The V gene end was trimmed by 1 base and the J gene end by 2 bases; junction bases not matched to a gene: 4. Germline CDR1 and CDR2: MNHEY and SVGAGI. In nucleotides, the CDR3 is TGTGCCAGCAGTTACTTAGGGAGGGGAAACACCGGGGAGCTGTTTTTT. Protein: CASSYLGRGNTGELFF.

This sequence joins TRBV7-9 and TRBJ2-3, with 10 bases aligning to TRBD2. This CDR3 comprises 16 residues. After removal of 0 bases from V and 4 bases from J, the junction contained 4 bases not matched to a gene. Germline values: CDR1 SEHNR, CDR2 FQNEAQ (reference sequence). The CDR3 DNA sequence: TGTGCCAGCAGCTTAGCGCTAGCGGGAGCTTCAGATACGCAGTATTTT. Its protein product is CASSLALAGASDTQYF.

The chain combines TRBV19 with TRBJ2-1; D is unclear. The CDR3 totals 11 residues. Trimming pared 4 bases from V and 10 bases from J, leaving 8 bases between. Germline-derived CDR1 and CDR2 are LNHDA and SQIVND (reference sequence). CDR3 loop: CASSTGWEQFF. The DNA for the CDR3 is TGTGCCAGTAGTACAGGTTGGGAGCAGTTCTTC.

V usage is TRBV18 and J usage is TRBJ1-3; 7 bases line up with TRBD1. Per the germline V gene, CDR1 is KGHSH and CDR2 is LQKENI. This CDR3 has 17 amino acids. Trimming removed 4 bases from V and 0 bases from J; junction bases left unmatched: 9. CDR3 amino acids: CASSLTGDRNSGNTIYF. The CDR3 DNA reads as TGTGCCAGCTCACTCACAGGGGATAGAAACTCTGGAAACACCATATATTTT.

This clone was seen just once. The rearrangement links TRBV6-1 to TRBJ2-7, with no clear D. Germline V gene lookup returns CDR1 MNHNS and CDR2 SASEGT. CDR3 size: 13 residues. V was shortened by 3 bases and J by 7 bases, with 13 bases between the two germline ends. The CDR3 sequence is CASSDRGSREQYF. The CDR3 coding sequence is TGTGCCAGCAGTGATAGAGGTTCTAGGGAGCAGTACTTC.

The V gene is TRBV10-3, the J gene TRBJ2-5; D gene unclear. CDR3 length: 12 amino acids. The germline gives CDR1 ENHRY, CDR2 SYGVKD. The ends were cut back, 2 bases at V and 4 bases at J, with 5 bases in the middle. The CDR3 loop is CAISEQAETQYF. CDR3 nucleotides: TGTGCCATCAGTGAGCAGGCAGAGACCCAGTACTTC.

CDR3 region: CASSLGYRVDGYTF. The DNA for the CDR3 is TGCGCCAGCAGCTTGGGTTACAGGGTGGATGGCTACACCTTC. This chain uses TRBV5-1 with TRBJ1-2; D might be TRBD1 (6 bases). Germline V CDR1 and CDR2: SGHRS, YFSETQ. Trimming took 0 bases from V and 6 from J, leaving 12 bases between them. The CDR3 consists of 14 residues.

V gene TRBV30 combines with J gene TRBJ1-2, with TRBD1 matching 8 bases. J gave up 0 bases and V 8 bases, and 5 bases lay outside the gene matches. Germline loops: CDR1 GTSNPN, CDR2 SVGIG (reference sequence). CDR3 length: 13 amino acids. This CDR3 reads CAGGQGANYGYTF. The CDR3 DNA reads as TGTGCCGGCGGACAGGGAGCTAACTATGGCTACACCTTC.

The chain couples TRBV9 to TRBJ1-3; TRBD1 might be the D (6 bases). Germline loops: CDR1 SGDLS, CDR2 YYNGEE. V was trimmed by 0 bases and J by 4 bases, leaving 11 bases between them. CDR3 length: 15 residues. As DNA, the CDR3 is TGTGCCAGCAGCGTAGCTGCAGGGGCAGGAAACACCATATATTTT. Its protein is CASSVAAGAGNTIYF.

The V and J genes are TRBV19 and TRBJ2-3; TRBD1 or TRBD2 may be the D gene (6 bases each). Trimming cost V 6 bases and J 3 bases, with 19 bases left between them. The CDR3 loop spans 16 amino acids. CDR1 is LNHDA, CDR2 SQIVND, per germline (reference sequence). CDR3 protein: CASRSPRGAGTDTQYF. In DNA, the CDR3 is TGTGCCAGTAGGTCTCCTAGGGGGGCAGGTACAGATACGCAGTATTTT.

This CDR3 reads CASSLEAGRKDEQFF. The DNA for the CDR3 is TGTGCCAGCAGCTTGGAGGCGGGTAGAAAAGATGAGCAGTTCTTC. The rearrangement links TRBV7-6 to TRBJ2-1; possibly TRBD2 for D (5 bases). Germline lookup yields CDR1 SGHVS and CDR2 FNYEAQ. The CDR3 is 15 residues long. The V gene lost 3 bases and the J gene lost 8 bases, with 17 bases spanning the gap.

This chain links TRBV19 with TRBJ2-1; either TRBD1 or TRBD2 may supply D (5 bases each). The germline V and J ends were trimmed by 2 bases and 5 bases, with 19 bases remaining between them. The CDR3 extends over 17 amino acids. Germline loops: CDR1 LNHDA, CDR2 SQIVND (reference sequence). CDR3 DNA sequence: TGTGCCAGTAGTATAAAGCAGACAGACTACCGCAACAATGAGCAGTTCTTC. Translating it yields CASSIKQTDYRNNEQFF.

Only one count was recorded for this clone. The chain is built from TRBV7-9 and TRBJ1-1; 7 positions match TRBD1. This CDR3 has 15 residues. Trimming removed 5 bases from V and 10 bases from J; junction bases left unmatched: 16. In germline, CDR1 is SEHNR, CDR2 FQNEAQ (reference sequence). DNA for the CDR3: TGTGCCAGCAGCCTGGGACAGCGGTTAACACTGACAGCTTTCTTT. Residues: CASSLGQRLTLTAFF.

The genes are TRBV21-1 and TRBJ2-5. TRBV21-1 has pseudogene status. The CDR3 is 17 residues long. CDR3 nucleotides: TGTGCCAGCAGCAAAGTCGAGGGGGGCAGGGGTCACGAGACCCAGTACTTC. This translates into CASSKVEGGRGHETQYF.

The V gene is TRBV27, the J gene TRBJ2-1; 13 bases align to TRBD2. V gave up 6 bases and J gave up 2 bases; unmatched junction bases: 10. CDR1 is MNHEY and CDR2 is SMNVEV in the germline V gene (reference sequence). This CDR3 has 18 amino acids. CDR3 DNA: TGTGCCAGCAGCGCAGGGTGGACTAGCGGGAGCGCCTACAATGAGCAGTTCTTC. This encodes CASSAGWTSGSAYNEQFF.

The chain recombines TRBV19 with TRBJ2-7; D might be TRBD2 (8 bases). Germline loops: CDR1 LNHDA, CDR2 SQIVND (reference sequence). The CDR3 runs 18 residues. The V end lost 5 bases, the J end lost 1 base, and 24 bases lay between the germline ends. The CDR3 DNA follows: TGTGCCAGTAGTCCCATGAGGGGGCCCAGCGGGAGATCCTACGAGCAGTACTTC. Amino acids: CASSPMRGPSGRSYEQYF.

V usage is TRBV6-6 and J usage is TRBJ2-1, with D uncertain. The CDR3 length is 15 residues. Trimming took off 2 bases at V and 0 bases at J, with 8 bases between the two ends. In germline, CDR1 is MNHNY, CDR2 SVGAGI (reference sequence). CDR3 amino acids: CASSYPGSSYNEQFF. The CDR3 DNA reads TGTGCCAGCAGTTACCCAGGAAGCTCCTACAATGAGCAGTTCTTC.

V usage is TRBV4-2 and J usage is TRBJ2-7; D not resolved. The CDR3 extends over 14 amino acids. The V end was cut by 0 bases, the J end by 3 bases, with 9 bases between. From germline, CDR1 is LGHNA and CDR2 YNFKEQ. The CDR3 loop reads CASSQDSYSYEQYF. CDR3 bases: TGTGCCAGCAGCCAAGATTCTTACAGCTACGAGCAGTACTTC.

This rearrangement joins TRBV6-5 to TRBJ1-2; maybe TRBD1 (5 bases). Per the germline V gene, CDR1 is MNHEY and CDR2 is SVGAGI. This CDR3 has 14 residues. The V end was cut by 4 bases, the J end by 2 bases, with 11 bases between. CDR3 amino acids: CASSSDSPNYGYTF. The CDR3 DNA reads as TGTGCCAGCAGTTCAGACAGTCCGAACTATGGCTACACCTTC.

This clone is a singleton in its sample. This sequence joins TRBV19 and TRBJ2-1, with 7 bases lining up with TRBD2. Trimming removed 11 bases from V and 6 bases from J; junction bases left unmatched: 19. The germline CDR1 and CDR2 sequences are LNHDA and SQIVND (reference sequence). CDR3 length equals 16 residues. CDR3 sequence reads: CASNDVGGRKGNEQFF. In DNA form, the CDR3 reads TGTGCCTCTAATGACGTGGGAGGGAGAAAAGGCAATGAGCAGTTCTTC.

V is TRBV4-2 and J is TRBJ2-5; D uncertain. Trimming took off 4 bases at V and 2 bases at J, with 17 bases between the two ends. The CDR3 consists of 16 residues. Germline CDR1 reads LGHNA; CDR2 reads YNFKEQ. DNA of the CDR3: TGTGCCAGCAGCCTAGCCCGGGCCGAGGTGCAAGAGACCCAGTACTTC. Amino acid sequence: CASSLARAEVQETQYF.

The chain couples TRBV2 to TRBJ1-2; D is uncertain. Germline V gene lookup returns CDR1 SNHLY and CDR2 FYNNEI. V shed 4 bases and J shed 0 bases, with 12 bases lying between them. The CDR3 consists of 15 residues. CDR3 in DNA: TGTGCCAGCAGTGGTTGGTCCGGGGCTAACTATGGCTACACCTTC. Protein product: CASSGWSGANYGYTF.

The chain is built from TRBV29-1 and TRBJ2-7; D possibly uses TRBD1 or TRBD2 (5 bases each). V lost 5 bases to trimming and J lost 4 bases, with 12 bases between them. The V gene's germline CDR1 is SQVTM and CDR2 ANQGSEA. The CDR3 is 12 residues long. The CDR3 protein is CSVTGALYEQYF. In DNA form, the CDR3 reads TGCAGCGTTACCGGGGCTTTGTACGAGCAGTACTTC.

This chain joins TRBV10-3 and TRBJ2-2; D ambiguous. The CDR3 has 15 residues. Per the germline V gene, CDR1 is ENHRY and CDR2 is SYGVKD. V lost 2 bases, J lost 2 bases, and 9 bases lay in between. CDR3 in DNA: TGTGCCATCAGTGAGAGGCTCGCTAACACCGGGGAGCTGTTTTTT. Encoded protein: CAISERLANTGELFF.

The chain links TRBV28 to TRBJ2-7; 9 bases align to TRBD2. The CDR3 runs to 17 residues. Germline V gives CDR1 MDHEN, CDR2 SYDVKM. J was trimmed by 0 bases and V by 5 bases; bases with no gene match: 11. The CDR3 is CASSPSAGGPGSYEQYF. The CDR3, as DNA: TGTGCCAGCAGTCCAAGCGCGGGAGGGCCTGGCTCCTACGAGCAGTACTTC.

The chain links TRBV10-3 to TRBJ2-1; a possible D gene is TRBD2 (6 bases). Looked up from germline, CDR1 is ENHRY and CDR2 is SYGVKD. The V and J ends lost 3 bases and 4 bases respectively, with 22 bases between them. The CDR3 contains 18 residues. The CDR3: CAISESLGRGDPYNEQFF. CDR3 DNA sequence: TGTGCCATCAGTGAATCATTGGGGCGGGGAGACCCTTACAATGAGCAGTTCTTC.